The T cell receptor beta chain described here comes from a study of blood T cells in healthy people across ages. Overall study results and limits: With naive T cell percentage, TCR beta diversity showed a strong correlation.

Combining a sample-barcoded 5' primer with a J-beta primer mix, a second PCR ran for roughly 7 to 11 cycles. Via MiXCR, TCRdb re-called the 5' RACE reads, giving one row per CDR3 protein. The profile shows about 640,000 distinct CDR3 sequences, roughly 53% of them singletons. The ends lost 1 base at V and 5 bases at J; junction bases unmatched: 8. The CDR3 totals 16 residues. CDR1 is LNHNV, CDR2 YYDKDF, per germline (reference sequence). With regard to this clonotype: The antigen is undetermined.

The clonotype originates from a man aged 55-75 years in good health. This chain uses TRBV15 with TRBJ2-3; the match to TRBD2 covers 8 bases. Source material: blood. CDR3 nucleotide sequence: TGTGCCACCAGCAGAGGTCCAGCGGGGGTCATAGATACGCAGTATTTT. This translates into CATSRGPAGVIDTQYF. Drawing the rest from reference TRBV15 and TRBJ2-3, the complete variable domain is DAMVIQNPRYQVTQFGKPVTLSCSQTLNHNVMYWYQQKSSQAPKLLFHYYDKDFNNEADTPDNFQSRRPNTSFCFLDIRSPGLGDTAMYLCATSRGPAGVIDTQYFGPGTRLTVL.